This is a list of T cell receptor beta chains from one sample in a study of blood T cell repertoires in COVID-19. The repertoire was sequenced with immunoSEQ multiplex PCR; TCRdb's copy has only in-frame clones and lacks some. The sample yields a few hundred thousand clones, over 80% seen once. What was sequenced was PBMCs or T cells enriched from blood (not recorded which). The origin of the receptors is a woman between 35 and 50 years old who had been exposed to COVID-19. CDR3s include the opening cysteine and the closing phenylalanine or tryptophan. The D gene is left open where the match is weak. For some rows the clone size is stated as once, few or many, or as a class when expanded; others skip it.

CDR3aa: CASSQSTLGKEVFF
CDR3nt: TGTGCCAGCAGCCAATCAACCCTCGGCAAGGAGGTGTTCTTC
abundance: NA
j_gene: TRBJ2-1
v_gene: TRBV4-2
d_gene: NA

CDR3aa: CASSATGTGGRNEQFF
CDR3nt: TGTGCCAGCAGCGCAACCGGGACAGGGGGAAGGAATGAGCAGTTCTTC
abundance: NA
j_gene: TRBJ2-1
v_gene: TRBV5-1
d_gene: TRBD1

CDR3aa: CASSFSTGAIVNYGYTF
CDR3nt: TGTGCCAGTAGTTTCTCGACAGGGGCGATCGTTAACTATGGCTACACCTTC
abundance: NA
j_gene: TRBJ1-2
v_gene: TRBV19
d_gene: TRBD1

CDR3aa: CASSMPGGLQKTQYF
CDR3nt: TGTGCCAGTAGTATGCCGGGGGGTCTCCAAAAGACCCAGTACTTC
abundance: NA
j_gene: TRBJ2-5
v_gene: TRBV19
d_gene: TRBD2

CDR3aa: CASSYATGHEQYF
CDR3nt: TGTGCCAGCAGTTACGCTACAGGGCACGAGCAGTACTTC
abundance: NA
j_gene: TRBJ2-7
v_gene: TRBV6-5
d_gene: NA

CDR3aa: CAWSVGEGGADTQYF
CDR3nt: TGTGCCTGGAGTGTAGGGGAAGGGGGCGCAGATACGCAGTATTTT
abundance: NA
j_gene: TRBJ2-3
v_gene: TRBV30
d_gene: TRBD1

CDR3aa: CATSDSRGTDYGYTF
CDR3nt: TGTGCCACCAGTGACTCTAGGGGGACAGACTATGGCTACACCTTC
abundance: NA
j_gene: TRBJ1-2
v_gene: TRBV24-1
d_gene: TRBD1

CDR3aa: CASSLSGYTEAFF
CDR3nt: TGTGCCAGCAGTCTTTCAGGGTACACTGAAGCTTTCTTT
abundance: NA
j_gene: TRBJ1-1
v_gene: TRBV27
d_gene: NA

CDR3aa: CASSGSPKTGYGYTF
CDR3nt: TGTGCCAGCAGCGGGTCCCCAAAGACGGGCTATGGCTACACCTTC
abundance: NA
j_gene: TRBJ1-2
v_gene: TRBV9
d_gene: NA

CDR3aa: CATRETDTQYF
CDR3nt: TGTGCCACCCGGGAGACAGATACGCAGTATTTT
abundance: NA
j_gene: TRBJ2-3
v_gene: TRBV19
d_gene: NA

CDR3aa: CASSPPSGGGTDTQYF
CDR3nt: TGTGCCAGCTCACCACCTTCGGGGGGTGGCACAGATACGCAGTATTTT
abundance: NA
j_gene: TRBJ2-3
v_gene: TRBV18
d_gene: TRBD2

CDR3aa: CASSTSGTGTGYTF
CDR3nt: TGTGCCAGCAGCACCTCCGGGACAGGGACTGGCTACACCTTC
abundance: NA
j_gene: TRBJ1-2
v_gene: TRBV9
d_gene: TRBD1

CDR3aa: CAISERGQLSGNTIYF
CDR3nt: TGTGCCATCAGTGAACGCGGACAGCTTTCTGGAAACACCATATATTTT
abundance: NA
j_gene: TRBJ1-3
v_gene: TRBV10-3
d_gene: NA

CDR3aa: CASSLFGGGNTEAFF
CDR3nt: TGTGCCAGCAGCTTATTTGGCGGAGGGAACACTGAAGCTTTCTTT
abundance: NA
j_gene: TRBJ1-1
v_gene: TRBV11-2
d_gene: NA

CDR3aa: CASSPDRAGQPQHF
CDR3nt: TGTGCCAGCTCACCGGACAGGGCTGGACAGCCCCAGCATTTT
abundance: once
j_gene: TRBJ1-5
v_gene: TRBV18
d_gene: TRBD1

CDR3aa: CASSQGGSAAKLFF
CDR3nt: TGTGCCAGCAGCCAAGGGGGCAGTGCAGCAAAACTGTTTTTT
abundance: NA
j_gene: TRBJ1-4
v_gene: TRBV3-1/TRBV3-2
d_gene: NA

CDR3aa: CASSLTSSETQYF
CDR3nt: TGTGCCAGCAGCCTCACTAGCTCGGAGACCCAGTACTTC
abundance: NA
j_gene: TRBJ2-5
v_gene: TRBV7-2
d_gene: NA

CDR3aa: CASSARGQPSYEQYF
CDR3nt: TGTGCCAGTAGTGCGAGGGGACAGCCCTCCTACGAGCAGTACTTC
abundance: NA
j_gene: TRBJ2-7
v_gene: TRBV19
d_gene: TRBD1

CDR3aa: CASSDLTGLDTEAFF
CDR3nt: TGTGCCAGCAGTGACCTGACAGGGTTGGACACTGAAGCTTTCTTT
abundance: many
j_gene: TRBJ1-1
v_gene: TRBV25-1
d_gene: TRBD1

CDR3aa: CASSGQSGRNTGELFF
CDR3nt: TGTGCCAGTAGTGGTCAATCAGGGCGAAACACCGGGGAGCTGTTTTTT
abundance: NA
j_gene: TRBJ2-2
v_gene: TRBV19
d_gene: NA

CDR3aa: CASSQDFGGREQFF
CDR3nt: TGCGCCAGCAGCCAAGATTTCGGAGGGCGTGAGCAGTTCTTC
abundance: NA
j_gene: TRBJ2-1
v_gene: TRBV4-1
d_gene: NA

CDR3aa: CASTEGGRTWHF
CDR3nt: TGTGCCAGCACAGAGGGGGGGCGTACTTGGCACTTC
abundance: NA
j_gene: TRBJ2-7
v_gene: TRBV28
d_gene: NA

CDR3aa: CASSLSLRGYQPQHF
CDR3nt: TGTGCCAGCAGCTTAAGTTTGAGGGGGTACCAGCCCCAGCATTTT
abundance: NA
j_gene: TRBJ1-5
v_gene: TRBV7-9
d_gene: NA

CDR3aa: CASSQVREDYGYTF
CDR3nt: TGCGCCAGCAGCCAAGTCAGGGAGGACTATGGCTACACCTTC
abundance: few
j_gene: TRBJ1-2
v_gene: TRBV4-1
d_gene: NA

CDR3aa: CAWRMTSGYEQYF
CDR3nt: TGTGCCTGGAGGATGACTAGCGGCTACGAGCAGTACTTC
abundance: NA
j_gene: TRBJ2-7
v_gene: TRBV30
d_gene: TRBD2

CDR3aa: CAWPRLAGGLYTDTQYF
CDR3nt: TGTGCCTGGCCCAGGCTAGCGGGGGGGCTCTATACAGATACGCAGTATTTT
abundance: NA
j_gene: TRBJ2-3
v_gene: TRBV30
d_gene: TRBD2